This T cell receptor (beta chain) was captured in a study of blood T cell repertoires in COVID-19. Study information: The origin of the acute and convalescent COVID-19 samples was the United States, Italy and Spain. The cDNA or gDNA used as material had been derived from T cells, B-cell-depleted T cells, or PBMCs.

In Cohort 3, a recovered donor had either two negative PCRs, clearance, or symptom resolution. As processed by the authors: Nucleated cell number was recorded as an estimate derived from reference gene primer amplification. Clones were read by immunoSEQ multiplex PCR, and TCRdb kept only the in-frame ones, dropping some. V, J and clone size reflect that table, while D and trimming were determined from the DNA. The data contain under 350,000 clones, roughly 86% of them seen just once; the ten biggest clones take up about 2.7%. This CDR3 contains 19 residues. CDR1 is MDHEN and CDR2 is SYDVKM in the germline V gene. With V trimmed by 5 bases and J by 7 bases, 18 bases remained unmatched. The count of this clone is one.

The TCR was taken from a woman in her late teens or twenties who had recovered from COVID-19. The J gene is TRBJ2-3, the V gene TRBV28, with 13 bases fitting TRBD2. The sample comprised PBMCs or T cells enriched from blood (not recorded which). Written as DNA, the CDR3 is TGTGCCAGCAGTCCACTGTTGGGAGGGACTAGCGGGGACGACAATACGCAGTATTTT. Its translation is CASSPLLGGTSGDDNTQYF.